This T cell receptor (beta chain) was obtained from a study of blood T cell repertoires in COVID-19. Overall study: Acute-phase and convalescent COVID-19 samples originated in the United States, Italy and Spain. Nucleic acid was either cDNA or gDNA, and it came from T cells, B-cell-depleted T cells, or PBMCs.

In germline, CDR1 is SGHRS, CDR2 YFSETQ. The V gene lost 0 bases and the J gene lost 3 bases, with 10 bases spanning the gap. The CDR3 totals 14 residues. Those enrolled, adults aged roughly 18 to 100 years, came from about two dozen US areas. Participants' reported clinical history set cohort assignment. TCRdb's table, derived via immunoSEQ multiplex PCR, lists solely in-frame clones and lacks some. This table has roughly 290,000 clones, roughly 89% appearing once. This chain joins TRBV5-1 and TRBJ2-7; possibly TRBD2 for D (5 bases). The TCR comes from a woman aged 40-49 years who had recovered from COVID-19. The specimen sequenced was PBMCs or T cells enriched from blood (not recorded which). CDR3 sequence (DNA): TGCGCCAGCAGCTTGGGTGGGGAGCTCTACGAGCAGTACTTC. It translates to CASSLGGELYEQYF.